This T cell receptor beta chain was found in a study of blood T cell repertoires in COVID-19. For the study at large: The samples span acute and convalescent COVID-19 from the United States, Italy and Spain. The cDNA or gDNA used as material had been derived from T cells, B-cell-depleted T cells, or PBMCs.

In the source study's methods: Amplification of reference gene primers provided the estimated nucleated cell counts. The data were produced by immunoSEQ multiplex PCR, yet TCRdb's version contains in-frame clones alone and is incomplete. D and trimming come from the DNA, and the V and J calls and clone size come from that table. The sample lists about 140,000 clones, 80% to 85% occurring once. V gave up 6 bases and J gave up 3 bases; unmatched junction bases: 12. CDR3 length: 16 residues. Germline V CDR1 and CDR2: KGHSH, LQKENI. The chain is built from TRBV18 and TRBJ2-7; 9 bases fit TRBD2. This sequence was found in a man between 35 and 55 years old with acute COVID-19. Input material: PBMCs or T cells enriched from blood (not recorded which). Written as DNA, the CDR3 is TGTGCCAGCTCGCCTCTAACTAGCGGGTCGAACTACGAGCAGTACTTC. This codes for CASSPLTSGSNYEQYF.